The rows below give T cell receptor beta chains drawn from one sample of a study of cytomegalovirus exposure and HLA in healthy donors. Libraries were prepared by immunoSEQ multiplex PCR; TCRdb keeps only in-frame clonotypes and omits some of them. The sample contains some 200,000 clones, approximately 80% of which appear only once. The sequencing sample was made of PBMCs. These receptors originate from a woman aged 45-65 years in good health and CMV-seronegative. CDR3s include the opening cysteine and the closing phenylalanine or tryptophan. The D gene is left open where the match is weak. Some rows mark clone size as missing; the rest say once, few, many or name a class of expanded clone.

CDR3 length: 14; V gene: TRBV25-1; D gene: .; J gene: TRBJ2-7; clone size: .; CDR3 DNA: TGTGCCAGCAGTGAAGGGGGGTCAATTCCTTTGCAGTACTTC; CDR3 protein: CASSEGGSIPLQYF
CDR3 length: 14; V gene: TRBV5-1; D gene: TRBD2; J gene: TRBJ2-7; clone size: .; CDR3 DNA: TGCGCCAGCAGCCCCTGGACTAGCGACGACGAGCAGTACTTC; CDR3 protein: CASSPWTSDDEQYF
CDR3 length: 15; V gene: TRBV4-3; D gene: .; J gene: TRBJ2-2; clone size: .; CDR3 DNA: TGCGCCAGCAGCCAAGAGGCGGGCCTGGGCGGGGAGCTGTTTTTT; CDR3 protein: CASSQEAGLGGELFF
CDR3 length: 16; V gene: TRBV7-9; D gene: TRBD1; J gene: TRBJ2-1; clone size: .; CDR3 DNA: TGTTCCAGCAGCTTAGATAGGACAGGGGCGGACAATGAGCAGTTCTTC; CDR3 protein: CSSSLDRTGADNEQFF
CDR3 length: 13; V gene: TRBV30; D gene: TRBD1; J gene: TRBJ1-5; clone size: .; CDR3 DNA: TGTGCCTGGAGCACAGGGGCCGGGAGGGCCCAGCATTTT; CDR3 protein: CAWSTGAGRAQHF
CDR3 length: 12; V gene: TRBV4-1; D gene: .; J gene: TRBJ2-7; clone size: .; CDR3 DNA: TGCGCCAGCGTTAGCGGCTCCTACGAGCAGTACTTC; CDR3 protein: CASVSGSYEQYF
CDR3 length: 14; V gene: TRBV19; D gene: TRBD1; J gene: TRBJ1-4; clone size: .; CDR3 DNA: TGTGCCAGTGGACCGACAGGGTCGGATGAAAAACTGTTTTTT; CDR3 protein: CASGPTGSDEKLFF
CDR3 length: 17; V gene: TRBV27; D gene: TRBD1; J gene: TRBJ1-5; clone size: .; CDR3 DNA: TGTGCCAGCAGTTCTGGGACAGTTCTTAACGGCAATCAGCCCCGGCATTTT; CDR3 protein: CASSSGTVLNGNQPRHF
CDR3 length: 14; V gene: TRBV27; D gene: .; J gene: TRBJ2-1; clone size: .; CDR3 DNA: TGTGCCAGCAGTGACAGGATGGGCTACAATGAGCAGTTCTTC; CDR3 protein: CASSDRMGYNEQFF
CDR3 length: 15; V gene: TRBV10-3; D gene: .; J gene: TRBJ1-1; clone size: .; CDR3 DNA: TGTGCCATCAGTGATACCGGGACACCGAACACTGAAGCTTTCTTT; CDR3 protein: CAISDTGTPNTEAFF
CDR3 length: 18; V gene: TRBV4-3; D gene: .; J gene: TRBJ2-6; clone size: .; CDR3 DNA: TGCGCCAGCAGCCAAGAAGGCAGGGCCGGCCCTGGGGCCAACGTCCTGACTTTC; CDR3 protein: CASSQEGRAGPGANVLTF
CDR3 length: 16; V gene: TRBV7-2; D gene: TRBD2; J gene: TRBJ2-1; clone size: .; CDR3 DNA: TGTGCCAGCAGCTTAGGGGGGAGGGGCTGGGGCAATGAGCAGTTCTTC; CDR3 protein: CASSLGGRGWGNEQFF
CDR3 length: 15; V gene: TRBV9; D gene: TRBD1; J gene: TRBJ2-2; clone size: .; CDR3 DNA: TGTGCCAGCGACCACGGGGACAGAAACACCGGGGAGCTGTTTTTT; CDR3 protein: CASDHGDRNTGELFF
CDR3 length: 14; V gene: TRBV7-9; D gene: .; J gene: TRBJ2-7; clone size: once; CDR3 DNA: TGTGCCAGCAGCTTTGGAGCGGCTAGTTCCGAGCAGTACTTC; CDR3 protein: CASSFGAASSEQYF
CDR3 length: 13; V gene: TRBV18; D gene: .; J gene: TRBJ1-3; clone size: once; CDR3 DNA: TGTGCCAGCTCACGCGATTCTGGAAACACCATATATTTT; CDR3 protein: CASSRDSGNTIYF
CDR3 length: 17; V gene: TRBV15; D gene: TRBD2; J gene: TRBJ2-1; clone size: .; CDR3 DNA: TGTGCCACCAGCAGAGATCCCCTAGCGGGGTCCTACAATGAGCAGTTCTTC; CDR3 protein: CATSRDPLAGSYNEQFF
CDR3 length: 13; V gene: TRBV6-5; D gene: .; J gene: TRBJ1-2; clone size: few; CDR3 DNA: TGTGCCAGCAGTTACAGTGCAGGCAATGGCTACACCTTC; CDR3 protein: CASSYSAGNGYTF
CDR3 length: 16; V gene: TRBV5-1; D gene: .; J gene: TRBJ1-4; clone size: .; CDR3 DNA: TGCGCCAGCAGCGGGGGGACCCTGAGGAGTAATGAAAAACTGTTTTTT; CDR3 protein: CASSGGTLRSNEKLFF
CDR3 length: 12; V gene: TRBV28; D gene: .; J gene: TRBJ1-5; clone size: .; CDR3 DNA: TGTGCCAGCAGTTCTATCAATCAGCCCCAGCATTTT; CDR3 protein: CASSSINQPQHF
CDR3 length: 14; V gene: TRBV27; D gene: .; J gene: TRBJ2-2; clone size: .; CDR3 DNA: TGTGCCAGCAGTTTGTCAGGGATCACCGGGGAGCTGTTTTTT; CDR3 protein: CASSLSGITGELFF
CDR3 length: 13; V gene: TRBV29-1; D gene: TRBD1; J gene: TRBJ1-4; clone size: .; CDR3 DNA: TGCAGCGTTAGCAGGGGGCGAGTTGAAAAACTGTTTTTT; CDR3 protein: CSVSRGRVEKLFF
CDR3 length: 14; V gene: TRBV9; D gene: TRBD1; J gene: TRBJ1-6; clone size: .; CDR3 DNA: TGTGCCAGCAGCGAGGGGACAGGGAATTCACCCCTCCACTTT; CDR3 protein: CASSEGTGNSPLHF